This T cell receptor (beta chain) stems from a study of T cells in localized non-small cell lung cancer. Study-level points and caveats: In the blood, greater T cell density corresponded to longer overall survival. Adjacent lung exhibited a median of approximately 50 among the 100 most abundant tumor clones. The highest T cell clonality was in uninvolved adjacent lung, above tumor. Heterogeneity is still possible, as just one tumor region was sequenced.

The V gene end was trimmed by 9 bases and the J gene end by 1 base; junction bases not matched to a gene: 10. The CDR3 spans 15 residues. Germline-derived CDR1 and CDR2 are MNHNS and SASEGT. Details on this clone: Its antigen is undetermined.

Method: immunoSEQ multiplex PCR; TCRdb's copy keeps in-frame clones and lacks some. The data hold some 50,000 clones, with 70% to 90% observed a single time. The rearrangement uses TRBV6-1 and TRBJ2-5; 8 nucleotides match TRBD2. The origin of this receptor is a female donor with stage II lung adenocarcinoma. The sample here was PBMCs, taken before any cancer treatment. The CDR3 DNA is TGTGCCAGTGCCCTGATAGCGGGGCCCCAAGAGACCCAGTACTTC. Translation: CASALIAGPQETQYF.